This TCR beta chain comes out of a study of somatic mutations in cytotoxic T cells in rheumatoid arthritis. Trimming shortened V by 4 bases and J by 7 bases, and 11 bases separated the two germline ends. CDR1 and CDR2 (germline): MNHNY, SVGAGI (reference sequence). The CDR3 totals 13 residues. With regard to this clone: Its target is unknown.

The data were produced by immunoSEQ multiplex PCR, yet TCRdb's version contains in-frame clones alone and is incomplete. The sample holds about 30,000 clones, 80% to 85% seen once. Study-level findings and limits: Among rheumatoid arthritis patients, TRBV07 appeared slightly underrepresented, and this finding was left without any adjustment for multiple comparisons.

The J gene is TRBJ2-1, the V gene TRBV6-6, with unresolved D. The sequencing sample was made of CD8+ T cells sorted from blood. The receptor's source is an adult with rheumatoid arthritis. CDR3 in DNA: TGTGCCAGCAGTTTAGGAGCCTCGAATGAGCAGTTCTTC. Translation gives CASSLGASNEQFF.